A single sample is the source of the 27 T cell receptor beta chains below, sequenced in a study of T cell responses to AZD1222 COVID-19 vaccine. Clones were sequenced by immunoSEQ multiplex PCR, and TCRdb holds only the in-frame ones, with some missing. Among hundreds of thousands of clones listed, roughly 91% were seen once. The sample in question was peripheral blood, obtained on day 0 of MenACWY control vaccination. The receptors shown here come from an adult in good health.

V usage is TRBV7-9 and J usage is TRBJ1-1; possibly TRBD1 for D (5 bases). V lost 2 bases, J lost 2 bases, and 9 bases lay in between. Germline CDR1 and CDR2: SEHNR and FQNEAQ (reference sequence). The CDR3 is 14 amino acids. For the CDR3, the DNA is TGTGCCAGCAGCTTAAGAGGGGAAAACACTGAAGCTTTCTTT. Amino acids: CASSLRGENTEAFF.

The chain couples TRBV2 to TRBJ2-1; tentatively, D is TRBD1 (6 bases). This CDR3 has 16 amino acids. V was pared by 8 bases and J by 3 bases, with 20 bases between. The germline CDR1 and CDR2 sequences are SNHLY and FYNNEI. The CDR3 nucleotides read TGTGCCAGCGCCAGGCCAGGGGCGAAGGGCTACAATGAGCAGTTCTTC. It is translated as CASARPGAKGYNEQFF. The full variable domain, completed using reference TRBV2 and TRBJ2-1, is EPEVTQTPSHQVTQMGQEVILRCVPISNHLYFYWYRQILGQKVEFLVSFYNNEISEKSEIFDDQFSVERPDGSNFTLKIRSTKLEDSAMYFCASARPGAKGYNEQFFGPGTRLTVL.

The chain uses TRBV2 and TRBJ2-1; D perhaps matches TRBD1 (6 bases). The CDR3 spans 14 residues. Germline CDR1 is SNHLY and CDR2 is FYNNEI. The germline V and J ends were trimmed by 9 bases and 8 bases, with 20 bases remaining between them. The CDR3 is CASELYQDRHEQFF. In DNA form, the CDR3 reads TGTGCCAGTGAGCTATATCAGGACAGACATGAGCAGTTCTTC.

This chain joins TRBV28 and TRBJ1-6, with D tentatively TRBD1 (6 bases). Germline-derived CDR1 and CDR2 are MDHEN and SYDVKM. The CDR3 loop spans 14 amino acids. Trimming took 5 bases from V and 7 from J, leaving 12 bases between them. CDR3 sequence: CASSPTGANSPLHF. Here the CDR3 DNA reads TGTGCCAGCAGTCCGACAGGAGCCAATTCACCCCTCCACTTT.

CDR3 amino acids: CSANTQGKAFF. The CDR3 DNA is TGCAGTGCTAATACGCAGGGTAAGGCTTTCTTT. This chain uses TRBV20-1 with TRBJ1-1; D possibly corresponds to TRBD1 (5 bases). Trimming took off 4 bases at V and 11 bases at J, with 14 bases between the two ends. Germline V lookup: CDR1 DFQATT, CDR2 SNEGSKA (reference sequence). The CDR3 sequence is 11 residues long.

The V and J genes are TRBV6-6 and TRBJ1-1; D is undetermined. The CDR3 consists of 14 residues. Looked up from germline, CDR1 is MNHNY and CDR2 is SVGAGI (reference sequence). V lost 6 bases to trimming and J lost 1 base, with 12 bases between them. The CDR3 loop reads CASSLGRGNTEAFF. In nucleotides, the CDR3 is TGTGCCAGCAGCCTAGGGCGGGGGAACACTGAAGCTTTCTTT.

This rearrangement joins TRBV7-9 to TRBJ1-4, with D perhaps TRBD1 (5 bases). V was trimmed by 2 bases and J by 3 bases, leaving 7 bases between them. In germline, CDR1 is SEHNR, CDR2 FQNEAQ (reference sequence). The length of the CDR3 is 14 residues. Written as DNA, the CDR3 is TGTGCCAGCAGCTTACGACAGTCTAATGAAAAACTGTTTTTT. Protein: CASSLRQSNEKLFF. The whole variable domain, remainder taken from reference TRBV7-9 and TRBJ1-4, is DTGVSQNPRHKITKRGQNVTFRCDPISEHNRLYWYRQTLGQGPEFLTYFQNEAQLEKSRLLSDRFSAERPKGSFSTLEIQRTEQGDSAMYLCASSLRQSNEKLFFGSGTQLSVL.

The gene calls are TRBV7-9 and TRBJ2-3; 9 nucleotides line up with TRBD1. Germline trimming cut 4 bases from V and 2 bases from J; bases unmatched to any gene: 4. CDR1 is SEHNR, CDR2 FQNEAQ, per germline (reference sequence). The CDR3 has 15 residues. CDR3 sequence reads: CASSSGTGYTDTQYF. In DNA, the CDR3 is TGTGCCAGCAGCTCTGGGACAGGGTACACAGATACGCAGTATTTT.

This clone was seen only once. The rearrangement uses TRBV5-1 and TRBJ2-3, with TRBD1 identical over 10 bases. V shed 4 bases, J shed 0 bases, and the junction held 2 bases outside the gene matches. CDR1 is SGHRS and CDR2 is YFSETQ in the germline V gene. The CDR3 has 15 amino acids. The CDR3 loop reads CASSPGQGSTDTQYF. CDR3 nucleotides: TGCGCCAGCAGCCCGGGACAGGGGAGCACAGATACGCAGTATTTT.

V and J are TRBV9 and TRBJ2-2; D is unresolved. Trimming took off 5 bases at V and 1 base at J, with 9 bases between the two ends. The length of the CDR3 is 14 residues. Germline CDR1 and CDR2: SGDLS and YYNGEE. CDR3 in amino acids: CASSEVVNTGELFF. CDR3 coding DNA: TGTGCCAGCAGTGAAGTCGTGAACACCGGGGAGCTGTTTTTT.

The chain combines TRBV19 with TRBJ2-7, with TRBD2 identical over 7 bases. After removal of 3 bases from V and 2 bases from J, the junction contained 7 bases not matched to a gene. Per germline, CDR1 LNHDA and CDR2 SQIVND (reference sequence). The CDR3 runs 15 residues. The DNA of the CDR3 is TGTGCCAGTAGTATGATCTGGGGGGGAACCTACGAGCAGTACTTC. It specifies CASSMIWGGTYEQYF.

This chain connects TRBV12-3 or TRBV12-4 to TRBJ2-7; D call uncertain. With 6 bases removed from V and 4 bases from J, the gap between germline ends came to 10 bases. This CDR3 is built from 12 residues. CDR3 nucleotide sequence: TGTGCCAGCAGCCGTCGAGCTTACGAGCAGTACTTC. It specifies CASSRRAYEQYF.

The gene calls are TRBV18 and TRBJ1-3, with a tentative D call TRBD1 (5 bases). This CDR3 is built from 14 residues. Between the trimmed V and J ends, which lost 4 bases and 2 bases, there was a span of 9 bases. CDR1 is KGHSH and CDR2 is LQKENI in the germline V gene. The DNA for the CDR3 is TGTGCCAGCTCACATGGGGGACCTGGAAACACCATATATTTT. This encodes CASSHGGPGNTIYF.

The V gene is TRBV2, the J gene TRBJ1-2; D is undetermined. Germline loops: CDR1 SNHLY, CDR2 FYNNEI. Trimming pared 3 bases from V and 3 bases from J, leaving 8 bases between. The CDR3 contains 13 residues. The CDR3 coding sequence is TGTGCCAGCAGTGAGGGTTCCTACTATGGCTACACCTTC. Its protein is CASSEGSYYGYTF. Supplemented by reference TRBV2 and TRBJ1-2, the full variable domain reads EPEVTQTPSHQVTQMGQEVILRCVPISNHLYFYWYRQILGQKVEFLVSFYNNEISEKSEIFDDQFSVERPDGSNFTLKIRSTKLEDSAMYFCASSEGSYYGYTFGSGTRLTVV.

The DNA for the CDR3 is TGTGCCAGCAGTTTGACAGGGGGCTTGGGGACCCAGTACTTC. Translated, it gives CASSLTGGLGTQYF. This chain uses TRBV6-5 with TRBJ2-5; TRBD1 matches 10 bases. The CDR3 spans 14 residues. CDR1 and CDR2 from the germline V gene are MNHEY and SVGAGI. Trimming took 4 bases from V and 7 from J; bases not matched to a gene: 6.

In nucleotides, the CDR3 is TGCGCCAGCAGCTTGGCCAGGGGAATTGGGACTGAAGCTTTCTTT. The encoded protein is CASSLARGIGTEAFF. The genes are TRBV5-1 and TRBJ1-1; D possibly corresponds to TRBD1 (6 bases). In germline, CDR1 is SGHRS, CDR2 YFSETQ. Trimming pared 0 bases from V and 5 bases from J, leaving 14 bases between. The CDR3 spans 15 residues. The whole variable domain, filled in from reference TRBV5-1 and TRBJ1-1, reads KAGVTQTPRYLIKTRGQQVTLSCSPISGHRSVSWYQQTPGQGLQFLFEYFSETQRNKGNFPGRFSGRQFSNSRSEMNVSTLELGDSALYLCASSLARGIGTEAFFGQGTRLTVV.

J is TRBJ1-1 and V is TRBV6-1, with D possibly TRBD1 on 6 matching bases. The length of the CDR3 is 15 residues. With 3 bases removed from V and 7 bases from J, the gap between germline ends came to 18 bases. Germline CDR1 MNHNS, CDR2 SASEGT. DNA of the CDR3: TGTGCCAGCAGTGAGGGGGGAGGGGGAGGCCATGAAGCTTTCTTT. The encoded protein is CASSEGGGGGHEAFF.

The rearrangement joins TRBV7-8 to TRBJ1-4; possible D gene TRBD1, 5 bases. Germline lookup yields CDR1 SGHVS and CDR2 FQNEAQ. The CDR3 contains 16 residues. The V end lost 5 bases, the J end lost 0 bases, and 13 bases lay between the germline ends. The CDR3 DNA reads TGTGCCAGCAGCCGCAGGGTGCTTGCAACTAATGAAAAACTGTTTTTT. Residues: CASSRRVLATNEKLFF.

This chain uses TRBV11-2 with TRBJ1-5; D is uncertain. V lost 2 bases to trimming and J lost 6 bases, with 8 bases between them. Germline values: CDR1 SGHAT, CDR2 FQNNGV. The CDR3 runs 13 residues. The CDR3 loop is CASSLSDLQPQHF. The DNA for the CDR3 is TGTGCCAGCAGCTTAAGTGATCTTCAGCCCCAGCATTTT.

The chain employs TRBV27 and TRBJ1-5; D gene uncertain. The germline gives CDR1 MNHEY, CDR2 SMNVEV (reference sequence). The CDR3 length is 15 residues. The V end was cut by 0 bases, the J end by 1 base, with 7 bases between. CDR3 loop: CASSLSVGSNQPQHF. The CDR3 DNA reads TGTGCCAGCAGTTTATCCGTAGGGAGCAATCAGCCCCAGCATTTT.

J is TRBJ1-2 and V is TRBV2; perhaps TRBD1 as D (5 bases). CDR3 size: 14 residues. CDR1 is SNHLY, CDR2 FYNNEI, per germline. Trimming removed 5 bases at V and 6 bases at J, with 16 bases between. The DNA of the CDR3 is TGTGCCAGCAGTACAGACAGCCGAATAAATGGCTACACCTTC. Protein sequence: CASSTDSRINGYTF.

A single count supports this clone. The rearrangement joins TRBV18 to TRBJ1-3; tentative D call: TRBD1 (5 bases). This CDR3 has 15 amino acids. Germline-derived CDR1 and CDR2 are KGHSH and LQKENI. V was shortened by 3 bases and J by 0 bases, with 9 bases between the two germline ends. The CDR3 loop is CASSPGTASGNTIYF. The CDR3 bases are TGTGCCAGCTCACCCGGGACGGCCTCTGGAAACACCATATATTTT.

The J gene is TRBJ2-3, the V gene TRBV7-6, with TRBD2 matching over 8 bases. The CDR3 runs 17 residues. Germline trimming cut 5 bases from V and 6 bases from J; bases unmatched to any gene: 16. The germline CDR1 and CDR2 sequences are SGHVS and FNYEAQ. The DNA for the CDR3 is TGTGCCAGCAGCCCGGAGTGGGGCGGGGGGCCTAGGGATACGCAGTATTTT. It yields the protein CASSPEWGGGPRDTQYF.

The chain couples TRBV19 to TRBJ1-4; 9 positions match TRBD1. Trimming at V came to 5 bases and at J to 8 bases, leaving 15 bases not matched to a gene. The CDR3 totals 17 residues. In germline, CDR1 is LNHDA, CDR2 SQIVND (reference sequence). The CDR3 here is CASSPTGQGWIGEKLFF. The CDR3 DNA reads TGTGCCAGTAGTCCAACGGGACAGGGATGGATTGGCGAAAAACTGTTTTTT. The full variable domain, rest sourced from reference TRBV19 and TRBJ1-4, is DGGITQSPKYLFRKEGQNVTLSCEQNLNHDAMYWYRQDPGQGLRLIYYSQIVNDFQKGDIAEGYSVSREKKESFPLTVTSAQKNPTAFYLCASSPTGQGWIGEKLFFGSGTQLSVL.

The V and J genes are TRBV18 and TRBJ1-4; possibly TRBD1 for D (6 bases). The CDR3 has 16 amino acids. Per the germline V gene, CDR1 is KGHSH and CDR2 is LQKENI. The V end lost 3 bases, the J end lost 6 bases, and 17 bases lay between the germline ends. The CDR3 coding sequence is TGTGCCAGCTCACCCCCTAGGGGGGCCCCAGATGAAAAACTGTTTTTT. This encodes CASSPPRGAPDEKLFF.

About this clone: This CDR3 is also generated by other DNA sequences in the sample. The rearrangement links TRBV18 to TRBJ1-2; D is ambiguous. CDR1 is KGHSH and CDR2 is LQKENI in the germline V gene. The V end was cut by 4 bases, the J end by 0 bases, with 6 bases between. The CDR3 is 13 residues long. The CDR3 here is CASSRESNYGYTF. The CDR3 bases are TGTGCCAGCTCACGCGAGTCTAACTATGGCTACACCTTC.

V and J are TRBV30 and TRBJ1-4; 9 bases are a match to TRBD1. Germline-derived CDR1 and CDR2 are GTSNPN and SVGIG (reference sequence). The junction had 2 bases not matched to a gene; V was cut back by 0 bases and J by 6 bases. The CDR3 contains 14 residues. CDR3 coding DNA: TGTGCCTGGAGTGTAACAGGGGGCGATGAAAAACTGTTTTTT. Its protein is CAWSVTGGDEKLFF.